Presented here are 12 T cell receptor beta chains from one specimen sequenced in a study of OX40 agonist ivuxolimab in advanced cancers. The table came from immunoSEQ multiplex PCR; TCRdb's copy has only in-frame clones and leaves some out. The top ten clones hold around 2% of a sample with about 68,000 clones, around nine tenths of them seen once. The sequenced sample was CD4+ or CD8+ T cells sorted from blood, obtained in a trial of the OX40 agonist ivuxolimab. These receptors came from an adult with an advanced solid tumor such as melanoma, head and neck, liver or kidney cancer.

The J gene is TRBJ2-2, the V gene TRBV5-1; TRBD2 matches at 7 bases. CDR3 size: 16 residues. The germline V gene has CDR1 SGHRS and CDR2 YFSETQ. V dropped 4 bases and J dropped 7; count of bases not matched to a gene: 13. CDR3 region: CASSRGGGSFGGELFF. CDR3 bases: TGCGCCAGCAGCCGTGGCGGCGGGAGTTTTGGCGGGGAGCTGTTTTTT.

This clone was seen a handful of times. The chain recombines TRBV19 with TRBJ1-1; 7 nucleotides agree with TRBD1. Germline V gene sequence: CDR1 LNHDA, CDR2 SQIVND (reference sequence). CDR3 length: 13 residues. V lost 5 bases and J lost 7; bases outside the gene matches: 7. In nucleotides, the CDR3 is TGTGCCAGTAGTCCCTCCAGGGGGGGTGAAGCTTTCTTT. Its protein product is CASSPSRGGEAFF.

CDR3 region: CASSTGGATDTQYF. CDR3 DNA sequence: TGCGCCAGCAGCACTGGCGGGGCCACAGATACGCAGTATTTT. V and J are TRBV5-1 and TRBJ2-3, with D possibly being TRBD2 (6 bases). The CDR3 extends over 14 amino acids. From germline, CDR1 is SGHRS and CDR2 YFSETQ. The V end lost 4 bases, the J end lost 2 bases, and 11 bases lay between the germline ends.

This clone was observed a single time. The gene calls are TRBV18 and TRBJ2-5; D is unclear. The germline V and J ends were trimmed by 0 bases and 3 bases, with 8 bases remaining between them. The CDR3 contains 14 residues. Germline CDR1 KGHSH, CDR2 LQKENI. The CDR3 nucleotides are TGTGCCAGCTCACCACCTTTCCGGGAAGAGACCCAGTACTTC. This sequence encodes CASSPPFREETQYF.

The chain joins TRBV29-1 to TRBJ1-4; the D gene is possibly TRBD1 (5 bases). The CDR3 runs 15 residues. Per the germline V gene, CDR1 is SQVTM and CDR2 is ANQGSEA. V dropped 4 bases and J dropped 0 bases, with 12 bases sitting between them. The CDR3 here is CSVGIGGATNEKLFF. The CDR3 bases are TGCAGCGTTGGAATTGGGGGTGCAACTAATGAAAAACTGTTTTTT.

This chain links TRBV4-1 with TRBJ1-2, with 8 nucleotides matching TRBD1. Germline V CDR1 and CDR2: MGHRA, YSYEKL. The V gene end was trimmed by 1 base and the J gene end by 7 bases; junction bases not matched to a gene: 8. The CDR3 runs to 15 residues. Here the CDR3 reads CASSQGQGIEVGYTF. The CDR3 coding sequence is TGCGCCAGCAGCCAAGGACAGGGGATTGAAGTTGGCTACACCTTC.

The rearrangement uses TRBV2 and TRBJ2-1, with D unresolved. Trimming removed 6 bases at V and 6 bases at J, with 9 bases between. CDR3 length: 12 residues. CDR1 SNHLY and CDR2 FYNNEI come from the germline V gene. DNA for the CDR3: TGTGCCAGCAGCCAGGAGACCAATGAGCAGTTCTTC. It yields the protein CASSQETNEQFF.

The rearrangement uses TRBV11-3 and TRBJ1-1, with D uncertain. Germline CDR1 and CDR2: SGHNT and YENEEA. The CDR3 is 14 residues long. The V end was cut by 1 base, the J end by 3 bases, with 9 bases between. For the CDR3, the DNA is TGTGCCAGCAGCTTAGGCAGTGGCGACACTGAAGCTTTCTTT. Translating gives CASSLGSGDTEAFF.

This chain links TRBV4-2 with TRBJ1-2, with 7 bases lining up with TRBD1. This CDR3 is built from 16 residues. Looked up from germline, CDR1 is LGHNA and CDR2 is YNFKEQ. V lost 1 base and J lost 5; bases outside the gene matches: 10. The CDR3 region has the DNA TGTGCCAGCAGCCAAGTACCACAGGGGCTCGATTATGGCTACACCTTC. This translates into CASSQVPQGLDYGYTF.

The chain carries TRBV5-1 and TRBJ1-1; D uncertain. Deletions cut 4 bases from V and 4 bases from J, with 14 bases between. Per the germline V gene, CDR1 is SGHRS and CDR2 is YFSETQ. The CDR3 is 14 amino acids. The CDR3 reads CASSISRTSTEAFF. The CDR3 coding sequence is TGCGCCAGCAGCATTAGCAGGACCAGCACTGAAGCTTTCTTT.

The chain combines TRBV18 with TRBJ1-1, with D unresolved. Trimming left V 6 bases short and J 1 base short, with 9 bases between. The CDR3 loop spans 13 amino acids. Germline loops: CDR1 KGHSH, CDR2 LQKENI. CDR3 coding DNA: TGTGCCAGCTCTGGAGGGAAGAACACTGAAGCTTTCTTT. Translating gives CASSGGKNTEAFF.

In this sample, this clone turned up a few times. The chain couples TRBV6-1 to TRBJ2-7; the match to TRBD2 covers 10 bases. The CDR3 extends over 15 amino acids. J lost 1 base, V lost 4 bases, and 4 bases had no gene match. Germline assignment: CDR1 MNHNS and CDR2 SASEGT. CDR3 protein: CASSVAAGGSYEQYF. The CDR3 DNA reads as TGTGCCAGCAGTGTGGCAGCGGGAGGGTCCTACGAGCAGTACTTC.